This T cell receptor (beta chain) emerged from a study of cytomegalovirus exposure and HLA in healthy donors. Study details: It was reported in a later analysis that the same platform had been used for the 120 or so validation repertoires as for the 666 first-cohort repertoires. Study results and caveats: Rare TCR sequences predominated, though certain public TCRs were found in many donors.

Clones were sequenced by immunoSEQ multiplex PCR, and TCRdb holds only the in-frame ones, with some missing. The table has 100,000 or so clones, 85% seen once. For this clone: The antigen is not known.

The origin of this receptor is a man in his late teens or twenties in good health and CMV-seropositive. The source material was PBMCs.

This CDR3 reads CASSFGRGFYEQYF. The CDR3 nucleotides read TGTGCCAGCAGTTTTGGCAGGGGGTTCTACGAGCAGTACTTC. The genes are TRBV28 and TRBJ2-7, with 7 bases lining up with TRBD1. The junction had 5 bases not matched to a gene; V was cut back by 3 bases and J by 3 bases. The CDR3 has 14 residues. Germline V gene lookup returns CDR1 MDHEN and CDR2 SYDVKM.